These 10 T cell receptor beta chains were sequenced from one sample in a study of shared clonotypes between healthy human individuals (TCRdb year 2020). Receptor amplification or capture employed the immunoSEQ multiplex PCR assay. TCRdb limited this immuneACCESS table to in-frame rearrangements with V and J called. A share of clones is missing; checked studies link under half to unresolved V genes, and the rest is unexplained. Within this sample are fewer than 700,000 clones, with around 76% of them counted one time only. The ten largest clonotypes hold 12% of the sample. Sequenced: PBMCs. The receptors derive from a woman between 40 and 55 years old in good health. Some clones in this sample may be carry-over from other donors' samples.

V gene TRBV21-1 combines with J gene TRBJ1-4. TRBV21-1 is deemed a pseudogene. There are 15 residues in the CDR3. This CDR3 reads CASAPPRQSGRKLFF. CDR3 sequence (DNA): TGTGCCAGCGCTCCCCCCAGGCAGTCGGGTCGAAAACTGTTTTTT.

The V call is TRBV7-9, the J call TRBJ1-1; D remains ambiguous. The germline CDR1 and CDR2 sequences are SEHNR and FQNEAQ (reference sequence). CDR3 size: 13 residues. The V gene lost 5 bases and the J gene lost 5 bases, with 12 bases spanning the gap. CDR3: CASSPSILTEAFF. CDR3 bases: TGTGCCAGCAGCCCGAGTATCTTGACTGAAGCTTTCTTT.

Only one count was recorded for this clone. This chain links TRBV7-9 with TRBJ2-1; perhaps TRBD1 as D (7 bases). CDR1 and CDR2 (germline): SEHNR, FQNEAQ (reference sequence). The CDR3 is 15 residues long. V shed 3 bases and J shed 1 base, with 10 bases lying between them. The DNA for the CDR3 is TGTGCCAGCAGCTTGGCGGGACAGTCCTACAATGAGCAGTTCTTC. Its protein is CASSLAGQSYNEQFF.

The chain combines TRBV4-1 with TRBJ1-2, with D possibly TRBD1 on 5 matching bases. Germline assignment: CDR1 MGHRA and CDR2 YSYEKL. The CDR3 length is 18 residues. The V end was cut by 4 bases, the J end by 3 bases, with 24 bases between. This CDR3 is CASSPPPARDNSDYGYTF. The DNA of the CDR3 is TGCGCCAGCAGCCCTCCCCCCGCCAGGGATAACTCTGACTATGGCTACACCTTC.

The rearrangement links TRBV6-5 to TRBJ2-7; 10 nucleotides agree with TRBD1. V lost 4 bases to trimming and J lost 3 bases; unmatched junction nucleotides: 6. Germline CDR1 reads MNHEY; CDR2 reads SVGAGI. The length of the CDR3 is 15 residues. In DNA form, the CDR3 reads TGTGCCAGCAGTTTCCTCCGGACAGGGGGCTACGAGCAGTACTTC. The encoded protein is CASSFLRTGGYEQYF.

The rearrangement joins TRBV10-1 to TRBJ2-1; D not certain. CDR3 length: 13 residues. V was cut by 4 bases and J by 5 bases, with 9 bases left in between. The germline CDR1 and CDR2 sequences are WNHNN and SYGVQD (reference sequence). The CDR3 loop reads CASSGRTDNEQFF. The CDR3 DNA reads as TGCGCCAGCAGTGGGCGTACCGACAATGAGCAGTTCTTC.

This clone is a singleton in its sample. V usage is TRBV15 and J usage is TRBJ2-7, with D tentatively TRBD2 (5 bases). Deletions cut 0 bases from V and 7 bases from J, with 16 bases between. Per germline, CDR1 LNHNV and CDR2 YYDKDF (reference sequence). The CDR3 loop spans 15 amino acids. CDR3 sequence (DNA): TGTGCCACCAGCAGAGATACTACTTCTACGGGGGAGCAGTACTTC. Amino acid sequence: CATSRDTTSTGEQYF.

This rearrangement joins TRBV15 to TRBJ2-3, with no clear D. Germline V gene sequence: CDR1 LNHNV, CDR2 YYDKDF (reference sequence). The CDR3 spans 13 residues. V lost 4 bases to trimming and J lost 6 bases, with 11 bases between them. This CDR3 is CATSNVKRDTQYF. The CDR3 DNA follows: TGTGCCACCAGCAATGTCAAGAGGGATACGCAGTATTTT. The whole variable domain, filled in from reference TRBV15 and TRBJ2-3, reads DAMVIQNPRYQVTQFGKPVTLSCSQTLNHNVMYWYQQKSSQAPKLLFHYYDKDFNNEADTPDNFQSRRPNTSFCFLDIRSPGLGDTAMYLCATSNVKRDTQYFGPGTRLTVL.

This chain links TRBV4-2 with TRBJ2-7, with 8 positions matching TRBD2. Germline V gives CDR1 LGHNA, CDR2 YNFKEQ. V lost 4 bases to trimming and J lost 0 bases; unmatched junction nucleotides: 5. The CDR3 spans 15 residues. The CDR3 DNA reads as TGTGCCAGCAGCCCGACTAGCGAGAGCTCCTACGAGCAGTACTTC. Protein sequence: CASSPTSESSYEQYF.

The V and J genes are TRBV7-8 and TRBJ2-7; D not certain. V lost 1 base, J lost 0 bases, and 13 bases lay in between. The CDR3 loop spans 16 amino acids. CDR1 and CDR2 (germline): SGHVS, FQNEAQ. CDR3 sequence: CASSLVGSPSSYEQYF. The CDR3 coding sequence is TGTGCCAGCAGCTTAGTTGGCAGCCCGAGCTCCTACGAGCAGTACTTC.